Below, 26 T cell receptor beta chains from the same sample are listed, as sequenced in a study of long-term antiretroviral therapy in people with HIV. Version v3.0 of the immunoSEQ assay ran at survey level. Libraries were prepared by immunoSEQ multiplex PCR; TCRdb keeps only in-frame clonotypes and omits some of them. The sample yields 25,000 to 35,000 clones, 85% to 90% seen once. Specimen: unsorted PBMCs, collected 0.8 years after starting antiretroviral therapy. The source of these receptors is a woman in her twenties or thirties with HIV.

V and J are TRBV7-3 and TRBJ2-2; D is possibly TRBD2 (6 bases). V was trimmed by 2 bases and J by 8 bases, leaving 18 bases between them. Germline CDR1 and CDR2: SGHTA and FQGTGA. The CDR3 consists of 16 residues. CDR3 loop: CASSLHVTSSGGELFF. The CDR3 DNA reads TGTGCCAGCAGCTTACATGTAACTAGCTCGGGAGGGGAGCTGTTTTTT.

The V gene is TRBV5-1, the J gene TRBJ2-1; D possibly corresponds to TRBD1 (6 bases). The CDR3 length is 15 residues. V lost 2 bases to trimming and J lost 4 bases, with 13 bases between them. CDR1 and CDR2 from the germline V gene are SGHRS and YFSETQ. As DNA, the CDR3 is TGCGCCAGCAGCTTTGGACAGTTGGCTTACAATGAGCAGTTCTTC. Encoded protein: CASSFGQLAYNEQFF.

This clone was detected once. CDR3 nucleotides: TGTGCCAGCAGCTTAGTTTTGGGAACTAGCACAGATACGCAGTATTTT. It translates to CASSLVLGTSTDTQYF. The chain has TRBV11-2 and TRBJ2-3; no clear D gene. Trimming shortened V by 1 base and J by 0 bases, and 11 bases separated the two germline ends. Per germline, CDR1 SGHAT and CDR2 FQNNGV. This CDR3 is built from 16 residues.

This chain links TRBV5-1 with TRBJ1-1, with a possible D match to TRBD1 (5 bases). CDR1 is SGHRS and CDR2 is YFSETQ in the germline V gene. The CDR3 contains 15 residues. Trimming removed 4 bases from V and 2 bases from J, with 15 bases in between. As DNA, the CDR3 is TGCGCCAGCAGCCCCGACGGGGGAAGAAACACTGAAGCTTTCTTT. This codes for CASSPDGGRNTEAFF.

In DNA form, the CDR3 reads TGTGCCAGCAGTCGACAGATCCTCGGCCAGCCCCAGCATTTT. Translation: CASSRQILGQPQHF. This chain uses TRBV28 with TRBJ1-5; tentative D call: TRBD1 (5 bases). CDR1 and CDR2 (germline): MDHEN, SYDVKM. The CDR3 consists of 14 residues. V was cut by 5 bases and J by 7 bases, with 15 bases left in between.

The gene calls are TRBV5-1 and TRBJ2-2; TRBD2 matches 9 bases. There are 17 residues in the CDR3. V was clipped by 0 bases and J by 6 bases; unmatched bases: 9. Germline CDR1 reads SGHRS; CDR2 reads YFSETQ. CDR3 protein: CASSLESSSGGSGELFF. CDR3 DNA sequence: TGCGCCAGCAGCTTGGAGTCATCGAGCGGGGGGTCCGGGGAGCTGTTTTTT.

This clone showed up just a few times. The genes are TRBV6-1 and TRBJ2-3; possibly TRBD2 for D (6 bases). Germline V gene data show CDR1 as MNHNS and CDR2 as SASEGT. The CDR3 has 14 amino acids. The ends were cut back, 6 bases at V and 4 bases at J, with 14 bases in the middle. The CDR3 sequence is CASRDLRGADTQYF. The CDR3 region has the DNA TGTGCCAGCAGAGACTTGCGCGGGGCAGATACGCAGTATTTT.

The chain combines TRBV11-2 with TRBJ1-1; TRBD1 matches 9 bases. CDR1 is SGHAT, CDR2 FQNNGV, per germline. V was clipped by 0 bases and J by 0 bases; unmatched bases: 11. CDR3 size: 19 residues. The CDR3 here is CASSLELAQGAYLNTEAFF. The CDR3 DNA sequence: TGTGCCAGCAGCTTAGAGTTAGCACAGGGGGCGTATCTGAACACTGAAGCTTTCTTT.

This chain links TRBV4-1 with TRBJ2-7; D ambiguous. The CDR3 has 15 amino acids. The V gene's germline CDR1 is MGHRA and CDR2 YSYEKL. V was trimmed by 1 base and J by 0 bases, leaving 10 bases between them. CDR3 loop: CASSQGFPSSYEQYV. The CDR3 DNA reads TGCGCCAGCAGCCAAGGTTTCCCCAGCTCCTACGAGCAGTACGTC.

This chain connects TRBV9 to TRBJ2-3, with TRBD1 identical over 7 bases. There are 15 residues in the CDR3. Looked up from germline, CDR1 is SGDLS and CDR2 is YYNGEE. With 3 bases clipped from V and 0 bases from J, the junction kept 4 bases outside the gene matches. CDR3 nucleotide sequence: TGTGCCAGCAGCGGGGACAGCTCTAGCACAGATACGCAGTATTTT. Amino acid sequence: CASSGDSSSTDTQYF.

The rearrangement uses TRBV5-1 and TRBJ1-6, with 8 bases matching TRBD1. J lost 5 bases, V lost 4 bases, and 2 bases had no gene match. The CDR3 is 14 amino acids. Germline V gene sequence: CDR1 SGHRS, CDR2 YFSETQ. The CDR3 reads CASSEGQDNSPLHF. In DNA, the CDR3 is TGCGCCAGCAGCGAGGGACAGGATAATTCACCCCTCCACTTT.

This clone was counted a single time. The chain joins TRBV6-1 to TRBJ1-2; D not resolved. CDR1 and CDR2 (germline): MNHNS, SASEGT. The V end lost 8 bases, the J end lost 0 bases, and 10 bases lay between the germline ends. This CDR3 comprises 13 residues. The CDR3 reads CASAAEPNYGYTF. The CDR3 DNA sequence: TGTGCCAGCGCAGCGGAACCTAACTATGGCTACACCTTC.

This clone was seen a few times. The gene calls are TRBV27 and TRBJ2-6; no clear D gene. The CDR3 spans 14 residues. Looked up from germline, CDR1 is MNHEY and CDR2 is SMNVEV (reference sequence). Trimming cost V 3 bases and J 0 bases, with 3 bases left between them. The CDR3 coding sequence is TGTGCCAGCAGTTTGGGCTCTGGGGCCAACGTCCTGACTTTC. Amino acids: CASSLGSGANVLTF.

This chain links TRBV30 with TRBJ1-1; possibly TRBD1 for D (5 bases). There are 13 residues in the CDR3. Germline V gives CDR1 GTSNPN, CDR2 SVGIG (reference sequence). Trimming shortened V by 1 base and J by 1 base, and 7 bases separated the two germline ends. CDR3 region: CAWSEDTNTEAFF. The CDR3 DNA reads as TGTGCCTGGAGTGAGGACACGAACACTGAAGCTTTCTTT.

V usage is TRBV19 and J usage is TRBJ2-3; no clear D. Trimming removed 3 bases at V and 1 base at J, with 11 bases between. The CDR3 contains 15 residues. Germline V gene lookup returns CDR1 LNHDA and CDR2 SQIVND (reference sequence). CDR3 sequence: CASSIPQAGTDTQYF. The CDR3 coding sequence is TGTGCCAGTAGTATTCCGCAGGCGGGCACAGATACGCAGTATTTT. The full variable domain, its missing parts supplied by reference TRBV19 and TRBJ2-3, is DGGITQSPKYLFRKEGQNVTLSCEQNLNHDAMYWYRQDPGQGLRLIYYSQIVNDFQKGDIAEGYSVSREKKESFPLTVTSAQKNPTAFYLCASSIPQAGTDTQYFGPGTRLTVL.

This sequence joins TRBV7-3 and TRBJ2-2; no definite D call. This CDR3 has 13 amino acids. V lost 0 bases and J 1 base, leaving 0 bases between the germline ends. Per germline, CDR1 SGHTA and CDR2 FQGTGA. DNA for the CDR3: TGTGCCAGCAGCTTAACGAACACCGGGGAGCTGTTTTTT. It translates to CASSLTNTGELFF. The full variable domain, rest sourced from reference TRBV7-3 and TRBJ2-2, is GAGVSQTPSNKVTEKGKYVELRCDPISGHTALYWYRQSLGQGPEFLIYFQGTGAADDSGLPNDRFFAVRPEGSVSTLKIQRTERGDSAVYLCASSLTNTGELFFGEGSRLTVL.

This sequence joins TRBV5-1 and TRBJ2-5; the match to TRBD2 covers 9 bases. Germline assignment: CDR1 SGHRS and CDR2 YFSETQ. CDR3 length: 18 residues. V trimming: 1 base; J trimming: 2 bases; junction bases outside the gene matches: 12. The CDR3 region has the DNA TGCGCCAGCAGCTTGTTTCCTAGCGGGGCTTCTCTTCAAGAGACCCAGTACTTC. Protein: CASSLFPSGASLQETQYF.

V gene TRBV9 combines with J gene TRBJ1-4; D gene uncertain. CDR1 SGDLS and CDR2 YYNGEE come from the germline V gene. The CDR3 consists of 13 residues. Trimming cost V 0 bases and J 7 bases, with 7 bases left between them. The CDR3 coding sequence is TGTGCCAGCAGCGTAGACTCGGGTGAAAAACTGTTTTTT. It yields the protein CASSVDSGEKLFF. Based on the CDR3 plus reference TRBV9 and TRBJ1-4, the full variable domain is DSGVTQTPKHLITATGQRVTLRCSPRSGDLSVYWYQQSLDQGLQFLIQYYNGEERAKGNILERFSAQQFPDLHSELNLSSLELGDSALYFCASSVDSGEKLFFGSGTQLSVL.

The chain uses TRBV5-1 and TRBJ2-5; 7 bases agree with TRBD1. V was pared by 4 bases and J by 3 bases, with 6 bases of the junction left unmatched. This CDR3 region has 14 residues. From germline, CDR1 is SGHRS and CDR2 YFSETQ. The CDR3 region is CASSRGTVEETQYF. CDR3 coding DNA: TGCGCCAGCAGCCGAGGGACAGTAGAAGAGACCCAGTACTTC.

The CDR3 region has the DNA TGTGCCAGCTCACCACTACCAGAGATAAATGAAAAACTGTTTTTT. This codes for CASSPLPEINEKLFF. The chain employs TRBV18 and TRBJ1-4; unclear D gene. Trimming left V 1 base short and J 5 bases short, with 11 bases between. The CDR3 runs 15 residues. The germline CDR1 and CDR2 sequences are KGHSH and LQKENI. Using reference TRBV18 and TRBJ1-4 for the parts outside the CDR3, the full variable domain is NAGVMQNPRHLVRRRGQEARLRCSPMKGHSHVYWYRQLPEEGLKFMVYLQKENIIDESGMPKERFSAEFPKEGPSILRIQQVVRGDSAAYFCASSPLPEINEKLFFGSGTQLSVL.

This clone was observed a handful of times. This rearrangement joins TRBV7-3 to TRBJ2-3, with 8 bases identical to TRBD2. Looked up from germline, CDR1 is SGHTA and CDR2 is FQGTGA. The CDR3 is 15 amino acids. V lost 5 bases to trimming and J lost 6 bases; unmatched junction nucleotides: 10. The CDR3 DNA follows: TGTGCCAGCAGCGCCAATAGCGGGGCCATCGATACGCAGTATTTT. It is translated as CASSANSGAIDTQYF.

The CDR3 sequence: CASSPAGTGHGYTF. The CDR3 bases are TGTGCCAGCAGCCCAGCCGGGACAGGGCATGGCTACACCTTC. The chain combines TRBV14 with TRBJ1-2, with TRBD1 matching 9 bases. Germline V gene data show CDR1 as SGHDN and CDR2 as FVKESK. J gave up 6 bases and V 4 bases, and 6 bases lay outside the gene matches. This CDR3 has 14 amino acids.

This sequence joins TRBV4-2 and TRBJ2-2; 14 nucleotides align to TRBD2. CDR3 length: 19 residues. Trimming at V came to 2 bases and at J to 3 bases, leaving 8 bases not matched to a gene. CDR1 and CDR2 (germline): LGHNA, YNFKEQ. The CDR3 coding sequence is TGTGCCAGCAGCCAACTCGGGACTAGCGGGGGTTTGGACACCGGGGAGCTGTTTTTT. It is translated as CASSQLGTSGGLDTGELFF.

This clone appeared a few times. The chain has TRBV5-1 and TRBJ1-6; no definite D call. The CDR3 consists of 15 residues. V lost 7 bases and J lost 0, with 11 bases in between. Germline-derived CDR1 and CDR2 are SGHRS and YFSETQ. CDR3 DNA: TGCGCCAGCCGGCTGCTCGACTCCTATAATTCACCCCTCCACTTT. This encodes CASRLLDSYNSPLHF. The variable domain in full, completed from reference TRBV5-1 and TRBJ1-6, reads KAGVTQTPRYLIKTRGQQVTLSCSPISGHRSVSWYQQTPGQGLQFLFEYFSETQRNKGNFPGRFSGRQFSNSRSEMNVSTLELGDSALYLCASRLLDSYNSPLHFGNGTRLTVT.

A single count supports this clone. This chain joins TRBV18 and TRBJ1-4; 7 positions match TRBD1. Germline V CDR1 and CDR2: KGHSH, LQKENI. The length of the CDR3 is 13 residues. The V gene end was trimmed by 2 bases and the J gene end by 6 bases; junction bases not matched to a gene: 0. The CDR3 bases are TGTGCCAGCTCACCAGGGACAGATGAAAAACTGTTTTTT. Protein product: CASSPGTDEKLFF.

The chain carries TRBV30 and TRBJ1-1; 8 bases are a match to TRBD1. CDR3 length: 14 amino acids. V shed 3 bases and J 1 base; nucleotides not matched to a gene: 4. Germline-derived CDR1 and CDR2 are GTSNPN and SVGIG (reference sequence). CDR3 nucleotide sequence: TGTGCCTGGAGAGACAGGGGCGCGAACACTGAAGCTTTCTTT. Residues: CAWRDRGANTEAFF.